Described below is a single T cell receptor (beta chain) sequence and its context. The antigen it binds to is not known. Base qualities are not at hand, and no much larger clone is one base apart. The instrument given in TCRdb is Illumina HiSeq 2500. Quantitative 5'-RACE with molecular barcodes was the method used to prepare the TCR beta libraries. The authors' analysis ran thus. Disease-linked TCR variants were identified with a new computational method built on a probabilistic model of VDJ rearrangement. TCRdb reprocessed the public reads (quality trimming at Q25 with fastp, clone calling with MiXCR) and kept in-frame beta chains. One record per CDR3 amino acid sequence lists the most common genes and DNA. TCRdb's processing, not the authors' own work, is the source of the V and J calls. The sample contains some 7,600 distinct CDR3 sequences, more than 8% of them found a single time. Roughly 23% of the sample lies in the top ten.

This entry belongs to a study of CD8 T cells in ankylosing spondylitis (dated by TCRdb to 2016 to 2017). Regarding the research as a whole: The study profiled T cell receptor beta repertoires in healthy donors and ankylosing spondylitis patients to find disease-linked TCR variants. The whole study cohort included 108 healthy donors and 25 ankylosing spondylitis patients. Peripheral blood was sampled, and synovial fluid was also collected from ankylosing spondylitis patients.

Trimming costs V 4 bases and J 7 bases, and their ends lie 23 bases apart. Including cysteine and phenylalanine, the CDR3 has 16 amino acids. Only CDR3 DNA is held: 48 bases, read in frame from base 1. Per the germline V gene, SGDLS is the CDR1 and YYNGEE is the CDR2. The paper's findings and limits, for the study overall: The disease-linked clones were reported to be significantly enriched in matched synovial fluid samples from ankylosing spondylitis patients. Some motif variants were previously reported in synovial fluid and blood of reactive arthritis patients, suggesting common disease-initiation mechanisms. A TCR beta motif made up of several highly homologous amino acid variants appeared to be characteristic of blood from ankylosing spondylitis patients. A CD8+ phenotype was shown by the disease-linked clones, which were found at relatively low frequencies in peripheral blood.

The specimen was blood, either unsorted or a sorted T cell fraction (not recorded which). This sequence originates from a male donor with ankylosing spondylitis or in good health (not recorded which). This receptor chain uses TRBV9 and TRBJ1-2, and possibly TRBD1, on 6 matching bases. The nucleotides read TGTGCCAGCAGCCCCTGGGGGGGCCCCTCCCGGGGTGGCTACACCTTC. It is translated as CASSPWGGPSRGGYTF.